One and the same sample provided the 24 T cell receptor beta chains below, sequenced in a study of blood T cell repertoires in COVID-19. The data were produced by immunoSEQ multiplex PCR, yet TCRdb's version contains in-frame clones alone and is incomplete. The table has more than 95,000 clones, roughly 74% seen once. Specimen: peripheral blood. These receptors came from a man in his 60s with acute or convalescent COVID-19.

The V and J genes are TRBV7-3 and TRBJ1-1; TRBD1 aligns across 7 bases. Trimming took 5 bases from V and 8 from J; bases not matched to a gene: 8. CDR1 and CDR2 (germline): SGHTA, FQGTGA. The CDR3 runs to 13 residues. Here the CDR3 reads CASSAGTEREAFF. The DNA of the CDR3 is TGTGCCAGCAGCGCCGGGACAGAGCGAGAAGCTTTCTTT.

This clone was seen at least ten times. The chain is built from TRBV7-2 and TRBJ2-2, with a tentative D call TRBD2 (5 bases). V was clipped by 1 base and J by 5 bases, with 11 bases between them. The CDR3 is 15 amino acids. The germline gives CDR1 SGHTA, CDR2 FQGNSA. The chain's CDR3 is CASSLGGLSTGELFF. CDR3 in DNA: TGTGCCAGCAGCTTAGGTGGACTCAGTACCGGGGAGCTGTTTTTT.

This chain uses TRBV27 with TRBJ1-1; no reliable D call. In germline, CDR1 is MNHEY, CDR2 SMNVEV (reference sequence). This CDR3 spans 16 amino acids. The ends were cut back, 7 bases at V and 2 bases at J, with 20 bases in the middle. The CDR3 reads CASNSGRTLINTEAFF. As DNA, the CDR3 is TGTGCCAGCAATTCGGGGAGAACTTTAATAAACACTGAAGCTTTCTTT.

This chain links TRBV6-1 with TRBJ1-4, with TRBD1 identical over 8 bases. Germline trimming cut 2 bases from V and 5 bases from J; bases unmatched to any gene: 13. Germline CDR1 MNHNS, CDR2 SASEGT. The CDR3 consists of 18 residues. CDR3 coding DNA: TGTGCCAGCAGTGAATCGACGGACAGGGTTTCAAGGAATGAAAAACTGTTTTTT. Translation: CASSESTDRVSRNEKLFF.

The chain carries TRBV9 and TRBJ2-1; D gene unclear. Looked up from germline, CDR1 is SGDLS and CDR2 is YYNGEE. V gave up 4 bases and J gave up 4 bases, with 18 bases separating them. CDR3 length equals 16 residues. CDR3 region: CASSPIAGSAYNEQFF. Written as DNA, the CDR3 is TGTGCCAGCAGCCCGATCGCAGGAAGTGCGTACAATGAGCAGTTCTTC.

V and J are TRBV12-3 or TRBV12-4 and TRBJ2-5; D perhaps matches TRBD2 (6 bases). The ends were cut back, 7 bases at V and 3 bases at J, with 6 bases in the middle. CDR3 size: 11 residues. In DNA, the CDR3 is TGTGCCAGCAAGCGGGAAGAGACCCAGTACTTC. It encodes CASKREETQYF.

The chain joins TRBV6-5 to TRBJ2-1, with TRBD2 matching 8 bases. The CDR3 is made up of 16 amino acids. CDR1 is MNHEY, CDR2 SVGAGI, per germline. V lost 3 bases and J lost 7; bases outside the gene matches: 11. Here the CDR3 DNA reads TGTGCCAGCAGTTATAAACCGGGACTAGGCGGGAATGAGCAGTTCTTC. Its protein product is CASSYKPGLGGNEQFF.

CDR3 in amino acids: CASSPGQGRYQETQYF. DNA for the CDR3: TGTGCCAGCAGCCCCGGACAGGGACGTTACCAAGAGACCCAGTACTTC. The rearrangement uses TRBV5-8 and TRBJ2-5, with TRBD1 identical over 8 bases. Germline V gene lookup returns CDR1 SGHTS and CDR2 YDEGEE. The ends lost 4 bases at V and 0 bases at J; junction bases unmatched: 8. The CDR3 has 16 residues.

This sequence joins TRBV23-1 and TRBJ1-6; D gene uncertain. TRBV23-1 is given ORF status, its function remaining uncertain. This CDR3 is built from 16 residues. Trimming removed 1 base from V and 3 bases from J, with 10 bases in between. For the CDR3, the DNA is TGCGCCAGCAGTCAATTGGCCCAATTCTATAATTCACCCCTCCACTTT. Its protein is CASSQLAQFYNSPLHF.

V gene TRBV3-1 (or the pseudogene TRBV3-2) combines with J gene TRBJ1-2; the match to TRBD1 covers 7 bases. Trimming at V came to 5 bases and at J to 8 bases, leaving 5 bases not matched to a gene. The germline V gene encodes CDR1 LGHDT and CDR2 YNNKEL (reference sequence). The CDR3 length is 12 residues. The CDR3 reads CASSYQGEGYTF. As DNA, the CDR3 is TGTGCCAGCAGCTATCAGGGGGAAGGCTACACCTTC.

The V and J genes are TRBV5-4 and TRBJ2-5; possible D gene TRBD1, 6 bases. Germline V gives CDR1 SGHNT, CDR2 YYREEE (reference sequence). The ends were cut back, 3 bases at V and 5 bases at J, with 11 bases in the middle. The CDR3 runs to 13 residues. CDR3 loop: CASSSRQEETQYF. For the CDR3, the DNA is TGTGCCAGCAGCTCTAGACAGGAGGAGACCCAGTACTTC.

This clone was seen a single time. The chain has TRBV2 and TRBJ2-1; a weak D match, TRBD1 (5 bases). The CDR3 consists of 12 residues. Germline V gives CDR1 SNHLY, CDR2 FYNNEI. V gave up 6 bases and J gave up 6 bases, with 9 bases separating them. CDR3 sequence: CASSRQTNEQFF. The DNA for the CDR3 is TGTGCCAGCAGCCGACAGACCAATGAGCAGTTCTTC.

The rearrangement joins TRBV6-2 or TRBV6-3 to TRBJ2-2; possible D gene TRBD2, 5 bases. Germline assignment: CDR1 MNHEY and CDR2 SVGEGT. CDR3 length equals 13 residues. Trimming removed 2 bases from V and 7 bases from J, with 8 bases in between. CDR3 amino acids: CASSYRGIGELFF. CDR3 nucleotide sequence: TGTGCCAGCAGTTACCGGGGTATCGGGGAGCTGTTTTTT.

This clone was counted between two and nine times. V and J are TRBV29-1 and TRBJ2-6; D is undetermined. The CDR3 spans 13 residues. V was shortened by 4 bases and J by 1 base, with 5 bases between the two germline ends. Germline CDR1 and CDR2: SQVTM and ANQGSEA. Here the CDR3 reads CSVGLSGANVLTF. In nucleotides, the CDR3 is TGCAGCGTTGGACTGTCTGGGGCCAACGTCCTGACTTTC.

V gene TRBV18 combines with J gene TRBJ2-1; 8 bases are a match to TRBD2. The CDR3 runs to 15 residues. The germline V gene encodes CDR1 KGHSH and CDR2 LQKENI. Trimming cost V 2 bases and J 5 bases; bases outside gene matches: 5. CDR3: CASSPSGTSNNEQFF. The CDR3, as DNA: TGTGCCAGCTCACCATCCGGGACTAGTAACAATGAGCAGTTCTTC.

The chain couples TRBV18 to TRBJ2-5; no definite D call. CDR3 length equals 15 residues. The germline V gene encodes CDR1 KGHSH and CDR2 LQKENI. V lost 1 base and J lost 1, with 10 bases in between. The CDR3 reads CASSPLAESQETQYF. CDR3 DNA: TGTGCCAGCTCACCACTAGCAGAATCCCAAGAGACCCAGTACTTC.

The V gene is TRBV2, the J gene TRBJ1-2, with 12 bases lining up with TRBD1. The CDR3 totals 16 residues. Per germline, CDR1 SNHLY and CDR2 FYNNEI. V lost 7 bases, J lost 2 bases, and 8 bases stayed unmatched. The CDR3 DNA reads TGTGCCAGCACCAAGGGACAGGGGGCTAGGAACTATGGCTACACCTTC. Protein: CASTKGQGARNYGYTF.

The CDR3 loop is CASSLGVKKGTGELFF. CDR3 bases: TGTGCCAGCAGCCTGGGGGTAAAAAAGGGGACCGGGGAGCTGTTTTTT. The rearrangement links TRBV5-6 to TRBJ2-2, with D possibly called TRBD1 or TRBD2 (5 bases each). The CDR3 covers 16 residues. Deletions cut 4 bases from V and 5 bases from J, with 18 bases between. Germline CDR1 SGHDT, CDR2 YYEEEE.

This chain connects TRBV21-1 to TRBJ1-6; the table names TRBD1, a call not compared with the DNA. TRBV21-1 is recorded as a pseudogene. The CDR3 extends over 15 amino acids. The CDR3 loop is CASVGGQGYNSPLHF. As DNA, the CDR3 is TGTGCCAGCGTGGGGGGACAGGGGTATAATTCACCCCTCCACTTT.

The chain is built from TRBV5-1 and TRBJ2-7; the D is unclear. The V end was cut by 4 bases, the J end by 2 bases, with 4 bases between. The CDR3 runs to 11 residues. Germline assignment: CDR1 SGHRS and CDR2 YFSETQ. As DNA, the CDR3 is TGCGCCAGCAGCGCTACCTACGAGCAGTACTTC. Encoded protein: CASSATYEQYF.

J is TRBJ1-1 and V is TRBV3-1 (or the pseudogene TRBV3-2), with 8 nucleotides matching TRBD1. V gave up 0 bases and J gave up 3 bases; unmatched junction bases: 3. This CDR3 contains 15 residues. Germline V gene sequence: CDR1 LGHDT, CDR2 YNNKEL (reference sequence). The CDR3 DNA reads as TGTGCCAGCAGCCAAGAGAACAGGGGGTACACTGAAGCTTTCTTT. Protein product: CASSQENRGYTEAFF.

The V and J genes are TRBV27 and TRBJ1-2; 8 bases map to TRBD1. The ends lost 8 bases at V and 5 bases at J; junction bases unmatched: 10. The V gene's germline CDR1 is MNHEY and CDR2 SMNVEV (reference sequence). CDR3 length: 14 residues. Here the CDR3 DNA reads TGTGCCAGCGCGAGAATGGGACAGGAATATGGCTACACCTTC. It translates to CASARMGQEYGYTF.

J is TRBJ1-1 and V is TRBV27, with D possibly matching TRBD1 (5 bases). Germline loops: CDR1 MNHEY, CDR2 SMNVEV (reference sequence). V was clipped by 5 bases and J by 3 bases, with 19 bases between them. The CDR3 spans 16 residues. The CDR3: CASSPKNDRPYTEAFF. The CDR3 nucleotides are TGTGCCAGCAGTCCCAAGAACGACAGACCCTACACTGAAGCTTTCTTT.

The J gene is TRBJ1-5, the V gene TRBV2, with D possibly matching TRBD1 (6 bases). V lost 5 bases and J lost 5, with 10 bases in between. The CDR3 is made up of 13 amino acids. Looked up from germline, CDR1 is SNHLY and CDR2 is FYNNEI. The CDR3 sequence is CASSRDTDQPQHF. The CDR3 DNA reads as TGTGCCAGCAGTCGGGACACGGATCAGCCCCAGCATTTT.